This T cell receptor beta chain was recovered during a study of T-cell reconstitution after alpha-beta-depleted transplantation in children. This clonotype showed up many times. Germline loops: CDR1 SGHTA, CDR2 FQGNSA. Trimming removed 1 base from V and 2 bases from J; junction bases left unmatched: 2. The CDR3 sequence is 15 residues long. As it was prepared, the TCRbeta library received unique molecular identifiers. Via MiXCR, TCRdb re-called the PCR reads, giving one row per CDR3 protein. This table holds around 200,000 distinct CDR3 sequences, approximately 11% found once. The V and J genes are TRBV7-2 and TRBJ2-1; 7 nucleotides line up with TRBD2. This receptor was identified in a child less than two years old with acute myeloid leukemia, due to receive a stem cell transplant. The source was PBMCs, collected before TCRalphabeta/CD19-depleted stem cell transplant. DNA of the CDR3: TGTGCCAGCAGCTTAGGAGCGGGAACCTACAATGAGCAGTTCTTC. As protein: CASSLGAGTYNEQFF.